This TCR beta chain was obtained from a study of T cell repertoires in aging, cancer and after chemotherapy. Study context: Paired samples before and after chemotherapy came from glioblastoma patients receiving temozolomide-based therapy.

Trimming left V 0 bases short and J 3 bases short, with 5 bases between. The CDR3 has 13 residues. Germline CDR1 is SGHNT and CDR2 is YENEEA. About this clonotype itself: A single base separates this from a much larger clone, so it may be a read error.

TRB rearrangements spanning V, D and J were amplified using mixed TRB-A/B primers. TCRdb re-called the multiplex PCR reads through MiXCR, storing one row per CDR3 protein. The data hold 2,500 to 3,000 distinct CDR3 sequences, with about 24% observed a single time. Peripheral blood genomic DNA, not sorted cells or RNA, was the template. The chain joins TRBV11-3 to TRBJ1-2; D is uncertain. Sequencing input: blood. The clonotype was recovered from a human donor with a solid tumor. CDR3 nucleotides: TGTGCCAGCAGCTTAGAACGAGACTATGGCTACACCTTC. Amino acid sequence: CASSLERDYGYTF.